This is a list of T cell receptor beta chains from one sample in a study of blood T cell repertoires in COVID-19. Clones were sequenced by immunoSEQ multiplex PCR, and TCRdb holds only the in-frame ones, with some missing. The sample carries more than 200,000 clones, over 75% recorded once. Sequencing was carried out using PBMCs or T cells enriched from blood (not recorded which). These receptor sequences come from a man between 25 and 39 years old in a cohort exposed to, infected with or recovered from COVID-19 (not recorded which). CDR3s include the opening cysteine and the closing phenylalanine or tryptophan. The order of the fields is clone size, V gene, J gene, CDR3 protein. Not all rows give a size; the values are once, few, many and, for expanded clones, a class.

clone_size: -
v_call: TRBV20-1
j_call: TRBJ1-2
cdr3_aa: CSVGQLQGYTF

clone_size: -
v_call: TRBV1
j_call: TRBJ1-1
cdr3_aa: CTSSQEEGSINTEAFF

clone_size: -
v_call: TRBV2
j_call: TRBJ1-5
cdr3_aa: CASSVDGGRGQPQHF

clone_size: -
v_call: TRBV3-1/TRBV3-2
j_call: TRBJ2-2
cdr3_aa: CASSQAGGMAGELFF

clone_size: -
v_call: TRBV28
j_call: TRBJ2-3
cdr3_aa: CASSSTDTQYF

clone_size: -
v_call: TRBV6-5
j_call: TRBJ2-7
cdr3_aa: CASSYFGSLSYEQYF

clone_size: -
v_call: TRBV29-1
j_call: TRBJ2-2
cdr3_aa: CSVGAGVNTGELFF

clone_size: -
v_call: TRBV7-8
j_call: TRBJ2-7
cdr3_aa: CASSPPPRTGGYEQYF

clone_size: -
v_call: TRBV20-1
j_call: TRBJ1-1
cdr3_aa: CSARRISEAFF

clone_size: -
v_call: TRBV6-2/TRBV6-3
j_call: TRBJ1-6
cdr3_aa: CASSSPGQGDNSPLHF

clone_size: -
v_call: TRBV7-2
j_call: TRBJ2-7
cdr3_aa: CASSSSGTSGRRRYEQYF

clone_size: -
v_call: TRBV5-6
j_call: TRBJ2-7
cdr3_aa: CASSLSSGSGPKEQYF

clone_size: -
v_call: TRBV27
j_call: TRBJ2-7
cdr3_aa: CASTRMGTGLGEQYF

clone_size: -
v_call: TRBV25-1
j_call: TRBJ1-2
cdr3_aa: CASSGWGGTYYGYTF

clone_size: -
v_call: TRBV28
j_call: TRBJ2-1
cdr3_aa: CASSDRVVGNEQFF

clone_size: -
v_call: TRBV28
j_call: TRBJ2-2
cdr3_aa: CASSGGGKILVGELFF

clone_size: -
v_call: TRBV19
j_call: TRBJ2-7
cdr3_aa: CASSIVGGLYEQYF

clone_size: -
v_call: TRBV12-3/TRBV12-4
j_call: TRBJ2-3
cdr3_aa: CASSPWGVGRYF

clone_size: once
v_call: TRBV10-3
j_call: TRBJ2-1
cdr3_aa: CAISESYFPGDIYNEQFF

clone_size: -
v_call: TRBV29-1
j_call: TRBJ2-7
cdr3_aa: CSVEIASGKYEQYF

clone_size: -
v_call: TRBV7-8
j_call: TRBJ1-2
cdr3_aa: CASSSTPSGQSHYGYTF

clone_size: once
v_call: TRBV28
j_call: TRBJ1-3
cdr3_aa: CASGLGTFGGTIYF

clone_size: -
v_call: TRBV6-5
j_call: TRBJ1-3
cdr3_aa: CASRLTESSGNTIYF

clone_size: -
v_call: TRBV10-2
j_call: TRBJ2-7
cdr3_aa: CASRAGTGYEGVGEQYF

clone_size: -
v_call: TRBV5-1
j_call: TRBJ2-5
cdr3_aa: CASTRTSGGRETQYF

clone_size: -
v_call: TRBV28
j_call: TRBJ2-7
cdr3_aa: CASSLPLLGAQRGYYEQYF

clone_size: -
v_call: TRBV4-1
j_call: TRBJ2-7
cdr3_aa: CASSRAGGRSYEQYF

clone_size: -
v_call: TRBV7-2
j_call: TRBJ2-2
cdr3_aa: CASSLPSGRLSGELFF

clone_size: -
v_call: TRBV9
j_call: TRBJ2-7
cdr3_aa: CASSVGAKKYEQYF

clone_size: -
v_call: TRBV2
j_call: TRBJ1-1
cdr3_aa: CASSTGTGITEAFF

clone_size: -
v_call: TRBV28
j_call: TRBJ1-4
cdr3_aa: CASSFAYRGEKLFF

clone_size: -
v_call: TRBV4-1
j_call: TRBJ2-7
cdr3_aa: CASSHPGQGARVQYF

clone_size: -
v_call: TRBV7-2
j_call: TRBJ1-4
cdr3_aa: CASSFLGQPNEKLFF

clone_size: -
v_call: TRBV27
j_call: TRBJ2-7
cdr3_aa: CAGYGDRQQYF

clone_size: few
v_call: TRBV3-1/TRBV3-2
j_call: TRBJ2-7
cdr3_aa: CASSYRLAGGHEQYF

clone_size: -
v_call: TRBV7-9
j_call: TRBJ2-7
cdr3_aa: CASSLAVHGGSEQYF

clone_size: -
v_call: TRBV9
j_call: TRBJ1-5
cdr3_aa: CASSVGGTGNQPQHF